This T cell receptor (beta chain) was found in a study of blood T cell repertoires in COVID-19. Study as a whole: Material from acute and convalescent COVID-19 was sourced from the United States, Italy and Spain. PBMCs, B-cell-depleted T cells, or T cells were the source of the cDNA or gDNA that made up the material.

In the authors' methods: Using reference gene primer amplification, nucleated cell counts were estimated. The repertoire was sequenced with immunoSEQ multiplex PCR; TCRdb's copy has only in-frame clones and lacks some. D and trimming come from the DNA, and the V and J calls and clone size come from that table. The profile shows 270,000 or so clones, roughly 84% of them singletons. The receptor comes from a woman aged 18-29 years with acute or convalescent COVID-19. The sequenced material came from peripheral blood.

The CDR3: CASSVLPRDTQYF. The CDR3 DNA sequence: TGTGCCAGCAGCGTACTTCCCCGAGATACGCAGTATTTT. The chain has TRBV9 and TRBJ2-3; D is ambiguous. The CDR3 is 13 residues long. V shed 1 base and J shed 5 bases, with 8 bases lying between them. The germline V gene encodes CDR1 SGDLS and CDR2 YYNGEE.